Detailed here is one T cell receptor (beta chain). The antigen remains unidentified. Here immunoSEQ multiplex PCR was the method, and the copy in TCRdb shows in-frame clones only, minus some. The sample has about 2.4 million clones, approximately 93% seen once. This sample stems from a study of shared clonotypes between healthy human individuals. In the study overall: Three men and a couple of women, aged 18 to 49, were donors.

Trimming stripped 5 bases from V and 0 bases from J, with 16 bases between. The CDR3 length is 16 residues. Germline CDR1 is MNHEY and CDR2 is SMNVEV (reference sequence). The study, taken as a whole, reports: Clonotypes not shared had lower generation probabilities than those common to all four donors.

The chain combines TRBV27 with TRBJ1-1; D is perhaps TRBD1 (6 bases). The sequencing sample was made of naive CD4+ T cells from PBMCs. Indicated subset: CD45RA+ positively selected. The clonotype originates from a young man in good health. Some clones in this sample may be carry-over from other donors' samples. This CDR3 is CASSPGEGGVNTEAFF. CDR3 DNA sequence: TGTGCCAGCAGTCCAGGGGAGGGAGGTGTGAACACTGAAGCTTTCTTT.